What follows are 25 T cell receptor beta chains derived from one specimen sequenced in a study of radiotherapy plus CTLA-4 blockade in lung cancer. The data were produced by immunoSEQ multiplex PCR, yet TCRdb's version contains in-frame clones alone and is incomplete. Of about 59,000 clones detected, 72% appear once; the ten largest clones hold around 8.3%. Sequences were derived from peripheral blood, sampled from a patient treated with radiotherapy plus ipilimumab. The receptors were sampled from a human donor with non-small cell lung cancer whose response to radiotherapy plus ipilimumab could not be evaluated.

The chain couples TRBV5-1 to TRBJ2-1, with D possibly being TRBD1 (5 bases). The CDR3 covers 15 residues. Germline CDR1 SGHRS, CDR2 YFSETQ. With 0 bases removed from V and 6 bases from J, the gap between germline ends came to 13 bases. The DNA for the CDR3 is TGCGCCAGCAGCTTGGCCGGCCTTAGGGGCAATGAGCAGTTCTTC. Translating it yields CASSLAGLRGNEQFF.

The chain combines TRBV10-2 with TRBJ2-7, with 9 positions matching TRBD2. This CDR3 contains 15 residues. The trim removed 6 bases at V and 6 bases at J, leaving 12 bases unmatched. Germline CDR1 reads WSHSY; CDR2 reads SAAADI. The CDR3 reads CASREASSGILEQYF. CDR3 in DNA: TGCGCCAGCAGGGAAGCGTCTAGCGGGATTCTCGAGCAGTACTTC.

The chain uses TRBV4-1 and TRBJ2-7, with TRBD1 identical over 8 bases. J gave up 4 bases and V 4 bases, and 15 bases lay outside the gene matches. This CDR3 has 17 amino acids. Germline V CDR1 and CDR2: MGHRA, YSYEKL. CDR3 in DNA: TGCGCCAGCAGCCGTCGAATACAGGGGGGTGGGCAATACGAGCAGTACTTC. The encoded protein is CASSRRIQGGGQYEQYF.

CDR3 protein: CASSISRGWDYGYTF. For the CDR3, the DNA is TGTGCCAGCAGCATCTCGCGGGGCTGGGACTATGGCTACACCTTC. V is TRBV9 and J is TRBJ1-2, with D possibly TRBD1 on 5 matching bases. Trimming left V 4 bases short and J 3 bases short, with 16 bases between. Germline CDR1 SGDLS, CDR2 YYNGEE. The CDR3 spans 15 residues.

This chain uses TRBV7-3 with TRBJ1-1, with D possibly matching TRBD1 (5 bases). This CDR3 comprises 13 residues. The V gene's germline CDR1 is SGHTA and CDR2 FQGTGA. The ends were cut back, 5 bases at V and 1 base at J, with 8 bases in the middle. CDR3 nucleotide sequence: TGTGCCAGCAGCGGACAAGCGAACACTGAAGCTTTCTTT. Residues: CASSGQANTEAFF. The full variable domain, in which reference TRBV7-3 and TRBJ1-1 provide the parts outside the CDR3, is GAGVSQTPSNKVTEKGKYVELRCDPISGHTALYWYRQSLGQGPEFLIYFQGTGAADDSGLPNDRFFAVRPEGSVSTLKIQRTERGDSAVYLCASSGQANTEAFFGQGTRLTVV.

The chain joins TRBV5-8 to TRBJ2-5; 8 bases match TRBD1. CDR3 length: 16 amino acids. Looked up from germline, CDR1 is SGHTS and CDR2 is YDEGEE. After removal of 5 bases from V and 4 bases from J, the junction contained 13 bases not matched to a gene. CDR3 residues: CASSQDRGPIVETQYF. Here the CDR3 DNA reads TGTGCCAGCAGTCAAGACAGGGGCCCCATAGTAGAGACCCAGTACTTC.

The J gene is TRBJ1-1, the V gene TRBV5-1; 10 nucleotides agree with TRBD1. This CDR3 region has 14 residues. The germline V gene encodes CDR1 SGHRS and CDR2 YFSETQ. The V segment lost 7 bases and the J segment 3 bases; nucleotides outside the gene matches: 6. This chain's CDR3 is CASRVGQGDTEAFF. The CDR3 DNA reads TGCGCCAGCCGCGTTGGACAGGGGGACACTGAAGCTTTCTTT. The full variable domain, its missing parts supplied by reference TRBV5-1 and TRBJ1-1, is KAGVTQTPRYLIKTRGQQVTLSCSPISGHRSVSWYQQTPGQGLQFLFEYFSETQRNKGNFPGRFSGRQFSNSRSEMNVSTLELGDSALYLCASRVGQGDTEAFFGQGTRLTVV.

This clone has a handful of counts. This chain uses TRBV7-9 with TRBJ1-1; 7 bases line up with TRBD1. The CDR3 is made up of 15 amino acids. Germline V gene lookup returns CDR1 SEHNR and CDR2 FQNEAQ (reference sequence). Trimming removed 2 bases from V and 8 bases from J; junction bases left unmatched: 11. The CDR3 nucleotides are TGTGCCAGCAGCTTATTCAGAACCACAGGGGAGGAAGCTTTCTTT. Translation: CASSLFRTTGEEAFF. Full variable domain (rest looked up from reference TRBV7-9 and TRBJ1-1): DTGVSQNPRHKITKRGQNVTFRCDPISEHNRLYWYRQTLGQGPEFLTYFQNEAQLEKSRLLSDRFSAERPKGSFSTLEIQRTEQGDSAMYLCASSLFRTTGEEAFFGQGTRLTVV.

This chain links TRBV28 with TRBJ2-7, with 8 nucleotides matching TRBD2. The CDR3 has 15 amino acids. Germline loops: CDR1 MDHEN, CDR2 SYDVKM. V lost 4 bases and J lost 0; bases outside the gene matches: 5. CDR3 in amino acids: CASSSVGGGSYEQYF. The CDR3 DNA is TGTGCCAGCAGTTCCGTCGGGGGGGGCTCCTACGAGCAGTACTTC.

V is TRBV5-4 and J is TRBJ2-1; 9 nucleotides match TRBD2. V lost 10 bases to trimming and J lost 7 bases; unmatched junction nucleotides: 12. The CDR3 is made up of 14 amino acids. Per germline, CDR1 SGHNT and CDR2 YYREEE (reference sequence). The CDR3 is CACGGGRAKNEQFF. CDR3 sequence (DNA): TGTGCCTGCGGGGGCGGGAGGGCTAAGAATGAGCAGTTCTTC.

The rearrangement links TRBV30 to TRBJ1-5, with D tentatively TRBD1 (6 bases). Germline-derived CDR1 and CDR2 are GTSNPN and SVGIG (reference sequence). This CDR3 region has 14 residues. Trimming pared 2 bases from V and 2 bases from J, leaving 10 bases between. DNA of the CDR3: TGTGCCTGGAGTCTCAACAGGGGCAATCAGCCCCAGCATTTT. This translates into CAWSLNRGNQPQHF.

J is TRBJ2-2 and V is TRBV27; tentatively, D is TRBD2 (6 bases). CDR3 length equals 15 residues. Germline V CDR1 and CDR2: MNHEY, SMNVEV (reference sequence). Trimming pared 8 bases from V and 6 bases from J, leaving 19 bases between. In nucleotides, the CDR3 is TGTGCCAGCTCGACTAGGAGGGTTGGGTCCGGGGAGCTGTTTTTT. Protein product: CASSTRRVGSGELFF.

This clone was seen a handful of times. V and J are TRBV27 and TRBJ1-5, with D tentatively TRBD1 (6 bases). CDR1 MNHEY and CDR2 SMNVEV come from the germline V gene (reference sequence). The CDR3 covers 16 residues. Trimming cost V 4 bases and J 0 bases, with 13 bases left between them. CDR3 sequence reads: CASSSHGTPSNQPQHF. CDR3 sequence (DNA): TGTGCCAGCAGTTCCCACGGGACACCTAGCAATCAGCCCCAGCATTTT.

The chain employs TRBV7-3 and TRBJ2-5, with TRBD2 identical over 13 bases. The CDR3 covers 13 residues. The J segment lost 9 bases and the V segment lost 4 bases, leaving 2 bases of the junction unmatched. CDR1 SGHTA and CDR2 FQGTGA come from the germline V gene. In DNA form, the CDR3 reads TGTGCCAGCAGCTCGACTAGCGGGGGGCCCCAGTACTTC. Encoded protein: CASSSTSGGPQYF.

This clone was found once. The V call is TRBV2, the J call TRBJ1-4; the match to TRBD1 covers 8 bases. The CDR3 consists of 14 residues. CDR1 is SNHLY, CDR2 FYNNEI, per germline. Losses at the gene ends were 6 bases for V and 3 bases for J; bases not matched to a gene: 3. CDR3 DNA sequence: TGTGCCAGCAGCCGGACAGGGCCTAATGAAAAACTGTTTTTT. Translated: CASSRTGPNEKLFF. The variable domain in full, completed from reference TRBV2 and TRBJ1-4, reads EPEVTQTPSHQVTQMGQEVILRCVPISNHLYFYWYRQILGQKVEFLVSFYNNEISEKSEIFDDQFSVERPDGSNFTLKIRSTKLEDSAMYFCASSRTGPNEKLFFGSGTQLSVL.

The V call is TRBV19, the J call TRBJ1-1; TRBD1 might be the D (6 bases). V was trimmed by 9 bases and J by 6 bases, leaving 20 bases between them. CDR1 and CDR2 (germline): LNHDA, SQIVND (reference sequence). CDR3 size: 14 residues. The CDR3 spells CASHFGGRLAEAFF. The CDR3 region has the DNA TGTGCCAGCCATTTCGGGGGGCGGTTGGCTGAAGCTTTCTTT.

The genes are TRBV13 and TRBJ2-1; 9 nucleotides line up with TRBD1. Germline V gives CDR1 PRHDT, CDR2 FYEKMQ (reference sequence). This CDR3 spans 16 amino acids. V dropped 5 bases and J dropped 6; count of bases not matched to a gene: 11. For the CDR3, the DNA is TGTGCCAGCAGCCTCCGGACAGGGGTCCTTATCAATGAGCAGTTCTTC. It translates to CASSLRTGVLINEQFF.

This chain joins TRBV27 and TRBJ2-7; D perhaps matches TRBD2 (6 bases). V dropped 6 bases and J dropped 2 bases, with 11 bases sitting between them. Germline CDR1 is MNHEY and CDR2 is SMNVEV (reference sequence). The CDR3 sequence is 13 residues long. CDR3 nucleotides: TGTGCCAGCAGACGGGGAGGTACCTACGAGCAGTACTTC. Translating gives CASRRGGTYEQYF.

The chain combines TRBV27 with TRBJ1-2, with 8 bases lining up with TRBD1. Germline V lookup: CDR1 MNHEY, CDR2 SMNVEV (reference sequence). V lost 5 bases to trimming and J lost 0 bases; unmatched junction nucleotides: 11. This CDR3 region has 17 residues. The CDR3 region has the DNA TGTGCCAGCAGTACCCACGACAGGGGAGATTCTAACTATGGCTACACCTTC. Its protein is CASSTHDRGDSNYGYTF.

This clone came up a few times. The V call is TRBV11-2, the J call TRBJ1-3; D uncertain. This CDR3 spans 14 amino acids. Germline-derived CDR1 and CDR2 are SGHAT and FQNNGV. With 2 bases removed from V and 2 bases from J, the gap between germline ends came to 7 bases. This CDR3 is CASSLHSTGNTIYF. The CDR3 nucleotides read TGTGCCAGCAGCTTACACAGTACTGGAAACACCATATATTTT.

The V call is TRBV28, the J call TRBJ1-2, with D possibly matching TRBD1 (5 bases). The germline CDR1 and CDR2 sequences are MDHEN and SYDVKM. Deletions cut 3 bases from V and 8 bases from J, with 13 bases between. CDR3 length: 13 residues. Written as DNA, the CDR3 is TGTGCCAGCAGTTTGGGCAGGGTAAACGGCTACACCTTC. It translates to CASSLGRVNGYTF.

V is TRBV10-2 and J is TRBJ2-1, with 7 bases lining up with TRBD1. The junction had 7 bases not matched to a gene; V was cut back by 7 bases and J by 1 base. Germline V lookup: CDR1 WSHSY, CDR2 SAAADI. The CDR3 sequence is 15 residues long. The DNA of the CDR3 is TGCGCCAGCAACCCTACAGGGGAGTCCTACAATGAGCAGTTCTTC. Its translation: CASNPTGESYNEQFF.

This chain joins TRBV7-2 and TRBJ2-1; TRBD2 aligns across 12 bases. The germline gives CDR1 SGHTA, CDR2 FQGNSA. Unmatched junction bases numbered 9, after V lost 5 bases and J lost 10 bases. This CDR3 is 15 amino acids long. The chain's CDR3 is CASSPPGLAGGEQFF. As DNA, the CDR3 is TGTGCCAGCAGCCCTCCGGGACTAGCGGGTGGGGAGCAGTTCTTC. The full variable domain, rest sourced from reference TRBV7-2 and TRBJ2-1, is GAGVSQSPSNKVTEKGKDVELRCDPISGHTALYWYRQSLGQGLEFLIYFQGNSAPDKSGLPSDRFSAERTGGSVSTLTIQRTQQEDSAVYLCASSPPGLAGGEQFFGPGTRLTVL.

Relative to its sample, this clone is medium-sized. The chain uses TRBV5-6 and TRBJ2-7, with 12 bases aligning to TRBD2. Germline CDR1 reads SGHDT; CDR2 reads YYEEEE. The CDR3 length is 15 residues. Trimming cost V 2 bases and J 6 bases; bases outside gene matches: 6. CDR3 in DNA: TGTGCCAGCAGCTTCTCGACTAGCGGGGGAGGCGAGCAGTACTTC. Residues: CASSFSTSGGGEQYF.

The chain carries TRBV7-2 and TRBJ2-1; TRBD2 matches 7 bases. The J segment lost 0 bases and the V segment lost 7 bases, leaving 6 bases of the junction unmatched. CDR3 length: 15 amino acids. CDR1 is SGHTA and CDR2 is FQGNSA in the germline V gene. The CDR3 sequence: CASKALAVSYNEQFF. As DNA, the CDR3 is TGTGCCAGCAAGGCTCTAGCGGTCTCCTACAATGAGCAGTTCTTC.